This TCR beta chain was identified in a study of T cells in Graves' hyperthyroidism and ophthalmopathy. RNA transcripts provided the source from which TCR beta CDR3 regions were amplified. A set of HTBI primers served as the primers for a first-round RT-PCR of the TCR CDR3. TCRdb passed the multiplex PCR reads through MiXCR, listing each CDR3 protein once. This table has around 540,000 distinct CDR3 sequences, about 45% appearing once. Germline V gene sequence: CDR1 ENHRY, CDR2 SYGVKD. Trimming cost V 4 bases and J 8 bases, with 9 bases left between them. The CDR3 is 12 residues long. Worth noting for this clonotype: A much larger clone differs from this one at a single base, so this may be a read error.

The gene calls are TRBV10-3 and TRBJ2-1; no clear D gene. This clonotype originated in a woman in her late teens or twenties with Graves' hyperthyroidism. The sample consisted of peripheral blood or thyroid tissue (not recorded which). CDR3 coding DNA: TGTGCCATCAGTGGGAACAACGATGAGCAGTTCTTC. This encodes CAISGNNDEQFF.